Listed below are T cell receptor beta chains from one sample, sequenced in a study of blood T cell repertoires in COVID-19. Sequenced by immunoSEQ multiplex PCR; TCRdb stores in-frame clones only, minus some. This table holds under 450,000 clones, roughly nine tenths found once. Sequencing was carried out using PBMCs or T cells enriched from blood (not recorded which). These receptors were taken from a woman in her thirties or forties who had been exposed to COVID-19. Both conserved end residues are part of each CDR3. A D gene is named only where the DNA matches it firmly. Clone size is stated in some rows and not others, as once, few, many or a class when expanded.

D gene: TRBD1
clone size: .
J gene: TRBJ1-2
V gene: TRBV2
CDR3 DNA: TGTGCCAGCAACTACAGGGGGTTTAACTATGGCTACACCTTC
CDR3 protein: CASNYRGFNYGYTF

D gene: TRBD2
clone size: once
J gene: TRBJ2-3
V gene: TRBV5-4
CDR3 DNA: TGTGCCAGCAGCCCAACGCTAGCGGGGGGGCCGACAGATACGCAGTATTTT
CDR3 protein: CASSPTLAGGPTDTQYF

D gene: .
clone size: .
J gene: TRBJ2-1
V gene: TRBV19
CDR3 DNA: TGTGCCAGTAGTATTGGGCAGAATGAGCAGTTCTTC
CDR3 protein: CASSIGQNEQFF

D gene: .
clone size: .
J gene: TRBJ1-1
V gene: TRBV20-1
CDR3 DNA: TGCAGTGTAACGGAGGGCACTGAAGCTTTCTTT
CDR3 protein: CSVTEGTEAFF

D gene: .
clone size: .
J gene: TRBJ2-3
V gene: TRBV18
CDR3 DNA: TGTGCCAGCGCGCTACAGGGACATGGAAAGACAGATACGCAGTATTTT
CDR3 protein: CASALQGHGKTDTQYF

D gene: .
clone size: .
J gene: TRBJ1-4
V gene: TRBV25-1
CDR3 DNA: TGTGCCAGCAGTGAATATTATCGGACAGATGAAAAACTGTTTTTT
CDR3 protein: CASSEYYRTDEKLFF

D gene: TRBD1
clone size: .
J gene: TRBJ2-1
V gene: TRBV11-3
CDR3 DNA: TGTGCCAGCAGCTACAGGGGAAATGAGCAGTTCTTC
CDR3 protein: CASSYRGNEQFF

D gene: .
clone size: .
J gene: TRBJ1-5
V gene: TRBV3-1/TRBV3-2
CDR3 DNA: TGTGCCAGCAGCCTCAACTCCGGCAGACATAGCAATCAGCCCCAGCATTTT
CDR3 protein: CASSLNSGRHSNQPQHF

D gene: .
clone size: .
J gene: TRBJ1-2
V gene: TRBV4-1
CDR3 DNA: TGCGCCAGCAGCCATGCCCGGGTTGGGTATGGCTACACCTTC
CDR3 protein: CASSHARVGYGYTF

D gene: .
clone size: .
J gene: TRBJ1-2
V gene: TRBV3-1/TRBV3-2
CDR3 DNA: TGTGCCAGCAGCCAAGATACGGGGGGGTACTATGGCTACACCTTC
CDR3 protein: CASSQDTGGYYGYTF